The 21 T cell receptor beta chains in this list originate from one sample, sequenced in a study of blood T cell repertoires in COVID-19. Measured with immunoSEQ multiplex PCR; TCRdb has only the in-frame clones, and not every one. The table has 190,000 or so clones, around 86% seen once. The specimen was peripheral blood. The receptors here all came from a man aged 40-49 years with acute or convalescent COVID-19.

Turning to this clone: Other DNA variants within this sample encode the same CDR3. This sequence joins TRBV5-1 and TRBJ2-5; TRBD1 aligns across 8 bases. CDR1 SGHRS and CDR2 YFSETQ come from the germline V gene. The CDR3 covers 14 residues. The J segment lost 2 bases and the V segment lost 0 bases, leaving 0 bases of the junction unmatched. The CDR3 reads CASSLGQGQETQYF. For the CDR3, the DNA is TGCGCCAGCAGCTTGGGACAGGGGCAAGAGACCCAGTACTTC.

The sample holds one count of this clone. V and J are TRBV11-1 and TRBJ2-1; 9 bases agree with TRBD2. The junction had 1 base not matched to a gene; V was cut back by 1 base and J by 3 bases. CDR3 length equals 15 residues. Germline V gene lookup returns CDR1 SGHAT and CDR2 FQDESV (reference sequence). The DNA of the CDR3 is TGTGCCAGCAGCTTAGGACTAGCGGACTACAATGAGCAGTTCTTC. Encoded protein: CASSLGLADYNEQFF.

This chain connects TRBV27 to TRBJ2-1; 9 bases map to TRBD1. Per germline, CDR1 MNHEY and CDR2 SMNVEV (reference sequence). With 0 bases clipped from V and 10 bases from J, the junction kept 4 bases outside the gene matches. The CDR3 contains 14 residues. This CDR3 reads CASSLSGQGREQFF. The CDR3 nucleotides are TGTGCCAGCAGTTTATCGGGACAGGGAAGAGAGCAGTTCTTC.

This clone was observed at least ten times. The chain recombines TRBV6-4 with TRBJ2-2; D is perhaps TRBD2 (5 bases). Germline values: CDR1 MRHNA, CDR2 SNTAGT. This CDR3 has 15 residues. V was clipped by 0 bases and J by 0 bases, with 5 bases between them. The CDR3 bases are TGTGCCAGCAGTGACTCTAGCGCGAACACCGGGGAGCTGTTTTTT. It is translated as CASSDSSANTGELFF.

This chain links TRBV5-1 with TRBJ2-6, with TRBD2 matching over 7 bases. The ends lost 0 bases at V and 0 bases at J; junction bases unmatched: 3. This CDR3 spans 17 amino acids. Germline V gene lookup returns CDR1 SGHRS and CDR2 YFSETQ. Written as DNA, the CDR3 is TGCGCCAGCAGCTTGGTATTAGCGGGCTCTGGGGCCAACGTCCTGACTTTC. This sequence encodes CASSLVLAGSGANVLTF.

The gene calls are TRBV5-6 and TRBJ1-2, with a weak D call TRBD1 (6 bases). CDR1 and CDR2 from the germline V gene are SGHDT and YYEEEE. This CDR3 region has 16 residues. Trimming took off 4 bases at V and 3 bases at J, with 19 bases between the two ends. The CDR3 DNA follows: TGTGCCAGCAGCAGAATCCGGGACACGGGCGACTATGGCTACACCTTC. Encoded protein: CASSRIRDTGDYGYTF.

DNA for the CDR3: TGTGCCAGTAGTATGTCCGGGACAGTTGGTACTGAAGCTTTCTTT. The encoded protein is CASSMSGTVGTEAFF. The genes are TRBV19 and TRBJ1-1; TRBD1 aligns across 7 bases. V was clipped by 3 bases and J by 5 bases; unmatched bases: 9. This CDR3 comprises 15 residues. Germline V gene data show CDR1 as LNHDA and CDR2 as SQIVND (reference sequence).

The V gene is TRBV7-9, the J gene TRBJ1-4; 9 bases line up with TRBD1. Trimming removed 5 bases from V and 4 bases from J; junction bases left unmatched: 5. This CDR3 is built from 15 residues. Germline-derived CDR1 and CDR2 are SEHNR and FQNEAQ (reference sequence). CDR3 bases: TGTGCCAGCAGCCCGGACAGGGGCCGTAATGAAAAACTGTTTTTT. This encodes CASSPDRGRNEKLFF.

The rearrangement links TRBV5-1 to TRBJ1-1, with D maybe TRBD1 (6 bases). The V gene's germline CDR1 is SGHRS and CDR2 YFSETQ. Trimming cost V 2 bases and J 4 bases, with 18 bases left between them. CDR3 size: 16 residues. The CDR3 DNA is TGCGCCAGCAGCTTTGGGTCTTCAAGGGGGGGCACTGAAGCTTTCTTT. Translated, it gives CASSFGSSRGGTEAFF.

The rearrangement uses TRBV4-2 and TRBJ1-4; 7 nucleotides align to TRBD1. Per germline, CDR1 LGHNA and CDR2 YNFKEQ. This CDR3 comprises 16 residues. J lost 0 bases, V lost 2 bases, and 3 bases had no gene match. In nucleotides, the CDR3 is TGTGCCAGCAGCCAATGGACAGGATCAACTAATGAAAAACTGTTTTTT. This sequence encodes CASSQWTGSTNEKLFF.

The chain links TRBV4-3 to TRBJ1-5; TRBD1 is a possible D gene (5 bases). Per the germline V gene, CDR1 is LGHNA and CDR2 is YSLEER. The length of the CDR3 is 15 residues. Trimming left V 0 bases short and J 6 bases short, with 12 bases between. The CDR3 coding sequence is TGCGCCAGCAGCCAAGAGCGGGGAAGGGGTCAGCCCCAGCATTTT. It encodes CASSQERGRGQPQHF.

The rearrangement uses TRBV5-1 and TRBJ1-1, with D perhaps matching TRBD1 (6 bases). The V and J ends lost 0 bases and 5 bases respectively, with 11 bases between them. The CDR3 runs to 14 residues. Germline V CDR1 and CDR2: SGHRS, YFSETQ. This CDR3 reads CASSLDRATTEAFF. CDR3 nucleotide sequence: TGCGCCAGCAGCTTGGACAGGGCGACGACTGAAGCTTTCTTT.

This clone is a singleton in its sample. This chain joins TRBV30 and TRBJ1-2, with D possibly TRBD1 on 6 matching bases. This CDR3 is 14 amino acids long. The ends were cut back, 4 bases at V and 2 bases at J, with 14 bases in the middle. The germline V gene encodes CDR1 GTSNPN and CDR2 SVGIG (reference sequence). The CDR3 loop reads CAWMRGLWNYGYTF. The DNA for the CDR3 is TGTGCCTGGATGCGGGGGCTATGGAACTATGGCTACACCTTC. Together with reference TRBV30 and TRBJ1-2, the CDR3 gives the full variable domain: SQTIHQWPATLVQPVGSPLSLECTVEGTSNPNLYWYRQAAGRGLQLLFYSVGIGQISSEVPQNLSASRPQDRQFILSSKKLLLSDSGFYLCAWMRGLWNYGYTFGSGTRLTVV.

This clone was observed a handful of times. This CDR3 is also generated by other DNA sequences in the sample. The J gene is TRBJ1-5, the V gene TRBV12-3 or TRBV12-4; D perhaps matches TRBD1 (6 bases). CDR3 length: 13 residues. Trimming cost V 5 bases and J 2 bases, with 7 bases left between them. The CDR3 sequence is CASSPGGNQPQHF. CDR3 DNA sequence: TGTGCCAGCAGTCCAGGGGGCAATCAGCCCCAGCATTTT.

The chain uses TRBV30 and TRBJ2-3; 12 bases are a match to TRBD1. Germline lookup yields CDR1 GTSNPN and CDR2 SVGIG (reference sequence). The CDR3 is made up of 14 amino acids. The trim removed 1 base at V and 6 bases at J, leaving 2 bases unmatched. The CDR3 nucleotides are TGTGCCTGGAGTGAGGGACAGGGGGCCGATACGCAGTATTTT. Translated: CAWSEGQGADTQYF.

The V call is TRBV7-6, the J call TRBJ2-3; D is unresolved. V gave up 1 base and J gave up 0 bases, with 8 bases separating them. This CDR3 is built from 15 residues. The germline CDR1 and CDR2 sequences are SGHVS and FNYEAQ. DNA for the CDR3: TGTGCCAGCAGCTTAGGGCCCCCTAGCACAGATACGCAGTATTTT. It codes for CASSLGPPSTDTQYF.

The chain uses TRBV27 and TRBJ1-5; no definite D call. The length of the CDR3 is 12 residues. V dropped 1 base and J dropped 6 bases, with 4 bases sitting between them. The germline V gene encodes CDR1 MNHEY and CDR2 SMNVEV (reference sequence). Here the CDR3 reads CASSLYGQPQHF. The CDR3 DNA reads as TGTGCCAGCAGTTTATACGGTCAGCCCCAGCATTTT.

V and J are TRBV5-1 and TRBJ2-1, with D hard to call. The CDR3 runs 13 residues. Germline CDR1 is SGHRS and CDR2 is YFSETQ. The V end was cut by 2 bases, the J end by 5 bases, with 8 bases between. CDR3 protein: CASSLHANNEQFF. The CDR3 DNA follows: TGCGCCAGCAGCTTACACGCCAACAATGAGCAGTTCTTC.

The CDR3 nucleotides read TGTGCCAGCAGCATGGGGCGAGAGTCCTACAATGAGCAGTTCTTC. This sequence encodes CASSMGRESYNEQFF. This chain joins TRBV7-6 and TRBJ2-1; possible D gene TRBD1, 5 bases. The CDR3 is 15 residues long. Germline V gene data show CDR1 as SGHVS and CDR2 as FNYEAQ. Trimming stripped 5 bases from V and 1 base from J, with 12 bases between.

The chain employs TRBV5-1 and TRBJ1-1; D is possibly TRBD1 (5 bases). Germline lookup yields CDR1 SGHRS and CDR2 YFSETQ. Trimming cost V 0 bases and J 0 bases, with 12 bases left between them. This CDR3 has 16 residues. The CDR3 is CASSLDPGILNTEAFF. CDR3 DNA: TGCGCCAGCAGCTTGGACCCAGGGATCTTGAACACTGAAGCTTTCTTT. Full variable domain (missing parts from reference TRBV5-1 and TRBJ1-1): KAGVTQTPRYLIKTRGQQVTLSCSPISGHRSVSWYQQTPGQGLQFLFEYFSETQRNKGNFPGRFSGRQFSNSRSEMNVSTLELGDSALYLCASSLDPGILNTEAFFGQGTRLTVV.

The genes are TRBV14 and TRBJ1-2; 11 nucleotides agree with TRBD1. CDR3 length: 17 residues. V lost 1 base and J lost 8; bases outside the gene matches: 12. From germline, CDR1 is SGHDN and CDR2 FVKESK. The CDR3 region has the DNA TGTGCCAGCAGCCAAGGTAGGACAGGGGGCAAGTCGGGCGGCTACACCTTC. Its protein product is CASSQGRTGGKSGGYTF.